This T cell receptor beta chain appears in the sequencing data of a study of blood T cell repertoires in COVID-19. For the study at large: Some COVID-19 samples were acute and others convalescent; all came from the United States, Italy and Spain. Sample material is recorded as cDNA or gDNA derived from T cells, B-cell-depleted T cells, or PBMCs.

Germline-derived CDR1 and CDR2 are SQVTM and ANQGSEA. The CDR3 covers 13 residues. V dropped 7 bases and J dropped 6; count of bases not matched to a gene: 6. Assay: immunoSEQ multiplex PCR; the TCRdb copy retains only in-frame clones and omits some. The repertoire holds some 290,000 clones, with roughly 87% as singletons. The origin of this receptor is a woman aged 50 to 60 who had recovered from COVID-19. The sequencing sample was made of peripheral blood. This chain links TRBV29-1 with TRBJ2-2, with 9 nucleotides matching TRBD1. CDR3 protein: CSAKTGGSGELFF. Here the CDR3 DNA reads TGCAGCGCTAAGACAGGGGGATCCGGGGAGCTGTTTTTT.